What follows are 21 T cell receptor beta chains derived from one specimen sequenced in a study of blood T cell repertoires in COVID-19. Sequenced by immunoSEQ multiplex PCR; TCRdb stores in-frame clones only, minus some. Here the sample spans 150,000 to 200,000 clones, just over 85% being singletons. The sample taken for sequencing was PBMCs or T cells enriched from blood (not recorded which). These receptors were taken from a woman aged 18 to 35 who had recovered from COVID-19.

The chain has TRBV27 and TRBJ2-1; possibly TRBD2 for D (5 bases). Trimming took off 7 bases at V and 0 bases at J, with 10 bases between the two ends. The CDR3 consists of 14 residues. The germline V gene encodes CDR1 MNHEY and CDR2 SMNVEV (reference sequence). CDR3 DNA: TGTGCCAGCACCGCGGGCAGCTCCTACAATGAGCAGTTCTTC. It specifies CASTAGSSYNEQFF.

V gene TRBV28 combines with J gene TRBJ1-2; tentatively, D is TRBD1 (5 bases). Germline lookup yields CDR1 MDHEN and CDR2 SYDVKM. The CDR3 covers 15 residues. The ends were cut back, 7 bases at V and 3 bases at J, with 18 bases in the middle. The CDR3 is CASTPFGGGYYGYTF. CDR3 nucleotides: TGTGCCAGCACCCCGTTCGGGGGGGGGTACTATGGCTACACCTTC.

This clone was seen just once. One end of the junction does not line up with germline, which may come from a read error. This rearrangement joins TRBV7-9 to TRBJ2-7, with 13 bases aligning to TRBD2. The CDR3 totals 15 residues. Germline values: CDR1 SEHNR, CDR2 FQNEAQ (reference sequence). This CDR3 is CASFSDPGTSGAPDF. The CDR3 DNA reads TGTGCCAGCTTTTCCGACCCCGGGACTAGCGGGGCCCCTGACTTC.

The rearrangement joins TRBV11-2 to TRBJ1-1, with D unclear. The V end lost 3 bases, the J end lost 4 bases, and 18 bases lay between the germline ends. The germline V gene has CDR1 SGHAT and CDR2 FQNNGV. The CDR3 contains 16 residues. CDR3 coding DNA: TGTGCCAGCAGCTTTTCGAGCGATGGCCTTGTCACTGAAGCTTTCTTT. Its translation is CASSFSSDGLVTEAFF.

CDR3 sequence (DNA): TGTGCCAGCAGTTTGTGGGCCCGGAACGACGACATAGAAGCTTTCTTT. Translated, it gives CASSLWARNDDIEAFF. The chain employs TRBV28 and TRBJ1-1, with D unclear. The CDR3 runs 16 residues. V was clipped by 3 bases and J by 8 bases, with 22 bases between them. CDR1 and CDR2 from the germline V gene are MDHEN and SYDVKM.

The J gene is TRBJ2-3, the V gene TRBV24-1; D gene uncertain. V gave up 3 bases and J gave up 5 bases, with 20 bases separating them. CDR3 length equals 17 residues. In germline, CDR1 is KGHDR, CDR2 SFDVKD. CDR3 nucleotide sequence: TGTGCCACCAGTGATGGAAGAGCGTATCCGTCGGGAGATACGCAGTATTTT. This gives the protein CATSDGRAYPSGDTQYF.

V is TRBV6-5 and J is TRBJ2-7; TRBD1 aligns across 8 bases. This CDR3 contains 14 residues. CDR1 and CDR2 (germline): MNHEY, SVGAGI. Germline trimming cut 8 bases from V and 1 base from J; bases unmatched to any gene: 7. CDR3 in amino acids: CASGHRDRSYEQYF. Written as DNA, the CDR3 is TGTGCCAGCGGACACCGGGACAGGTCCTACGAGCAGTACTTC.

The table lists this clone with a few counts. CDR3 amino acids: CASSDMTGGFGNTIYF. CDR3 coding DNA: TGTGCCAGCAGCGATATGACAGGGGGCTTTGGAAACACCATATATTTT. The V and J genes are TRBV14 and TRBJ1-3; the match to TRBD1 covers 10 bases. This CDR3 region has 16 residues. Trimming removed 5 bases from V and 3 bases from J; junction bases left unmatched: 7. Germline values: CDR1 SGHDN, CDR2 FVKESK.

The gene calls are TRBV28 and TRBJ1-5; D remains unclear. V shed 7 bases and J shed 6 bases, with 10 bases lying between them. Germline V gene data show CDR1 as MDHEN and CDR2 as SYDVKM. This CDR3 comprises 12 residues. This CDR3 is CASTALVQPQHF. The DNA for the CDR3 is TGTGCCAGCACCGCACTGGTTCAGCCCCAGCATTTT.

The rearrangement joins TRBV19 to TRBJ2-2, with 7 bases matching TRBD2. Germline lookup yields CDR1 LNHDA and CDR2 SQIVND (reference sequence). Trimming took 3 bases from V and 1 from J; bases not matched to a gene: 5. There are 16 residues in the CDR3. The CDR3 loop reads CASSILLAENTGELFF. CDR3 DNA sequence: TGTGCCAGTAGTATTTTGCTAGCGGAGAACACCGGGGAGCTGTTTTTT.

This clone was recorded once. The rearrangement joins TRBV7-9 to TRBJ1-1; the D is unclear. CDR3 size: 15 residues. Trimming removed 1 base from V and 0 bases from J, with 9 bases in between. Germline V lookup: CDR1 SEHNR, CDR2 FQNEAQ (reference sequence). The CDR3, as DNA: TGTGCCAGCAGCTTAGGGGTGGGCATGAACACTGAAGCTTTCTTT. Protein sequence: CASSLGVGMNTEAFF.

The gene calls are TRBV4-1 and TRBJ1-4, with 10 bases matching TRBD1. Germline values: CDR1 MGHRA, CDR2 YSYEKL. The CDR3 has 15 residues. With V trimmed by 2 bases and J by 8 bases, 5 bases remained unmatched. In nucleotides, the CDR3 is TGCGCCAGCAGCCAACCGGGACAGGGGAAGGAAAAACTGTTTTTT. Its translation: CASSQPGQGKEKLFF.

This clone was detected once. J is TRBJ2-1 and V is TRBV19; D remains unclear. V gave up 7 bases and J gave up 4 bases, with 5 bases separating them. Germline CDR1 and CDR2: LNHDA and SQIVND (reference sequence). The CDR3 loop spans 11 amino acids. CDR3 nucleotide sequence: TGTGCCAGTAACGGGTACAATGAGCAGTTCTTC. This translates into CASNGYNEQFF.

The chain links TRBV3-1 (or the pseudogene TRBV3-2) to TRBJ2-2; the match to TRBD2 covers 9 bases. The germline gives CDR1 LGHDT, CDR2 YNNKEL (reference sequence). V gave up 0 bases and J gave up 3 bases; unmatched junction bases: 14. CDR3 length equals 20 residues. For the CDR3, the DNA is TGTGCCAGCAGCCAAGATCTTGCCCTAGCGGGAAGGGAGTACACCGGGGAGCTGTTTTTT. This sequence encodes CASSQDLALAGREYTGELFF.

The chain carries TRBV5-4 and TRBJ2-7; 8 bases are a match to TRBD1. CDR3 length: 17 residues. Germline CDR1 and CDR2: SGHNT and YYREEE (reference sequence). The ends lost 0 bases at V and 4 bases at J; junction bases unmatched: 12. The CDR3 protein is CASSLAPGTGGMYEQYF. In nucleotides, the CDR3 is TGTGCCAGCAGCTTGGCGCCGGGGACAGGCGGTATGTACGAGCAGTACTTC.

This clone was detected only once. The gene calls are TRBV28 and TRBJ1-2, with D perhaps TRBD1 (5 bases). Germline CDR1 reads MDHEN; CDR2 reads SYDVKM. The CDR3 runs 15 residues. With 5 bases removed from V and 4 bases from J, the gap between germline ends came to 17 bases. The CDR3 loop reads CASSQSRARGYGYTF. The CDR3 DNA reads TGTGCCAGCAGTCAGAGCAGGGCGCGGGGCTATGGCTACACCTTC.

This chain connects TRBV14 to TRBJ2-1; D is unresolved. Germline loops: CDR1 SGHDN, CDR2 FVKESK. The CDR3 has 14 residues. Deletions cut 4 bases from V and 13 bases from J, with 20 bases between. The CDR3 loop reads CASSPAIDAPVQFF. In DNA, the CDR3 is TGTGCCAGCAGCCCCGCCATTGATGCACCGGTCCAGTTCTTC.

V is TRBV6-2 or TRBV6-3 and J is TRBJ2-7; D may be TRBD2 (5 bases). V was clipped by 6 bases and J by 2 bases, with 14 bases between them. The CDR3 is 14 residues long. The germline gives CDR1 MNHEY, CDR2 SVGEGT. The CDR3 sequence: CASSWGDGPYEQYF. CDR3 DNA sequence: TGTGCCAGCAGCTGGGGAGACGGGCCCTACGAGCAGTACTTC.

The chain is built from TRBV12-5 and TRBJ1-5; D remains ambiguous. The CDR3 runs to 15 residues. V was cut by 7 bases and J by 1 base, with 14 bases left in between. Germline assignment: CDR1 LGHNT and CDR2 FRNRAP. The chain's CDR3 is CASAPGRGSNQPQHF. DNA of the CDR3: TGTGCTAGTGCCCCTGGACGGGGAAGCAATCAGCCCCAGCATTTT.

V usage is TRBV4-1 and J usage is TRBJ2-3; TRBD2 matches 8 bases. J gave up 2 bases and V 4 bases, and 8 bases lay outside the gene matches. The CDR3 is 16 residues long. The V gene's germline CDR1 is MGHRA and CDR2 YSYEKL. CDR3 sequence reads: CASSPILAVYTDTQYF. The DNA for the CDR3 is TGCGCCAGCAGCCCGATACTAGCGGTGTACACAGATACGCAGTATTTT.

The CDR3 region has the DNA TGTGCCAGCAAATCACCAGGGCCCCACGAGCAGTACTTC. Protein: CASKSPGPHEQYF. The V gene is TRBV28, the J gene TRBJ2-7; D is possibly TRBD1 (5 bases). Germline V lookup: CDR1 MDHEN, CDR2 SYDVKM. V lost 7 bases and J lost 5, with 15 bases in between. This CDR3 region has 13 residues.